This T cell receptor beta chain is drawn from a study of CD8+ T cells in alopecia areata. Overall study results and limits: Lesional scalp exceeded normal scalp in clonality, especially in alopecia totalis/universalis. Among the top 100, expanded CD8+ clones were significantly decreased by tofacitinib, as was scalp clonality.

TCR sequencing used cDNA made by reverse transcription of extracted RNA. Sequencing was performed with immunoSEQ multiplex PCR; in TCRdb, only in-frame clones are kept and a portion is missing. Among around 160,000 clones listed, approximately 62% were seen once. This clone was observed a handful of times. What it binds is unknown. The CDR3 loop spans 10 amino acids. The germline V and J ends were trimmed by 6 bases and 2 bases, with 2 bases remaining between them. Germline V lookup: CDR1 LGHNT, CDR2 FRNRAP. Treatment here: oral pan-JAK inhibitor, 5-10 mg twice daily. V and J are TRBV12-5 and TRBJ2-7; no firm D call. The TCR was taken from a human donor with alopecia areata. The sample was CD4+ T cells sorted from blood, taken at week 24, from a patient treated with tofacitinib. This CDR3 reads CASGTYEQYF. CDR3 in DNA: TGTGCTAGTGGCACCTACGAGCAGTACTTC.